This TCR beta chain comes out of a study of regulatory T cells in long-lasting Graves disease. This clonotype came up many times. In building TCR beta libraries, iRepertoire HTBI primers were used together with Arm-PCR of CDR3 regions. TCRdb reprocessed the multiplex PCR reads via MiXCR and lists one record per CDR3 protein. Here the sample spans more than 450,000 distinct CDR3 sequences, 15% to 20% being singletons. The sample's time point: newly diagnosed GD, antithyroid drugs for less than 3 months. Generation of the TCR library employed RNA extracted from PBMCs. These data also formed part of another study, on T cells in Graves' hyperthyroidism and ophthalmopathy. From that report: Diagnoses rested on clinical symptoms, serum thyroxine and TRAb, thyroid ultrasound and orbital computed tomography.

This sequence originates from a middle-aged man with Graves disease. Sequencing was performed on peripheral blood mononuclear cells (PBMCs), taken at new diagnosis, from a patient treated with antithyroid drugs.

The CDR3 DNA sequence: TGTGCCACCAGTGACCCCCTCGGGACAGGGGACAATGAGCAGTTCTTC. This sequence encodes CATSDPLGTGDNEQFF. The chain combines TRBV24-1 with TRBJ2-1, with 10 bases matching TRBD1. J gave up 5 bases and V 4 bases, and 7 bases lay outside the gene matches. This CDR3 has 16 residues. Germline assignment: CDR1 KGHDR and CDR2 SFDVKD.